Included here is one T cell receptor (beta chain) sequence, with context. The antigen remains unidentified. The related graft donor's blood sample was taken on the day of bone marrow donation. Germline V gene lookup returns CDR1 SGHRS and CDR2 YFSETQ. The CDR3 contains 15 residues. With V trimmed by 4 bases and J by 0 bases, 4 bases remained unmatched. The data are from a study of T cells after posttransplantation cyclophosphamide. The study's findings and limits: TRB overlap between skin or GI tissue T cells and blood was limited. After PTCy, TRB diversity resembled that of CNI/methotrexate controls.

Some clones are missing from TCRdb's copy, which holds only in-frame ones; the method was immunoSEQ multiplex PCR. The repertoire holds over 15,000 clones, with roughly 80% as singletons. The material sequenced was memory CD4+ T cells sorted from blood. This chain joins TRBV5-1 and TRBJ1-3, with 7 bases identical to TRBD1. The sequence came from a man in his thirties or forties in good health and a related stem cell transplant donor. CDR3 bases: TGCGCCAGCAGCGCACAGGGGAACTCTGGAAACACCATATATTTT. This gives the protein CASSAQGNSGNTIYF. The full variable domain, with the rest looked up from reference TRBV5-1 and TRBJ1-3, is KAGVTQTPRYLIKTRGQQVTLSCSPISGHRSVSWYQQTPGQGLQFLFEYFSETQRNKGNFPGRFSGRQFSNSRSEMNVSTLELGDSALYLCASSAQGNSGNTIYFGEGSWLTVV.